The clone carrying this T cell receptor (beta chain) has ten or more counts. The junction had 10 bases not matched to a gene; V was cut back by 0 bases and J by 4 bases. Germline-derived CDR1 and CDR2 are SGHRS and YFSETQ. The CDR3 length is 16 residues. This entry comes from a study of T cells in Graves' hyperthyroidism and ophthalmopathy. Amplified TCR beta CDR3 regions came from RNA transcripts. The TCR CDR3 was amplified in a first-round RT-PCR using the HTBI primer set. TCRdb reprocessed the multiplex PCR reads with MiXCR, giving one entry per CDR3 protein. Found here are approximately 400,000 distinct CDR3 sequences, approximately 15% of them singletons; the top ten hold more than 20%.

Sequencing was performed on blood. This clonotype originated in a man under 40 with Graves' hyperthyroidism that later progressed to Graves' ophthalmopathy. The chain recombines TRBV5-1 with TRBJ2-7; the match to TRBD1 covers 7 bases. This CDR3 reads CASSLAQRDRGYEQYF. The CDR3 DNA reads as TGCGCCAGCAGCTTGGCCCAAAGGGACAGAGGATACGAGCAGTACTTC.